A single sample gave rise to the 32 T cell receptor beta chains below, sequenced in a study of identical twins. TCRdb re-analysed the 5' RACE reads in MiXCR, keeping a single row per CDR3 protein. Among 240,000 or so distinct CDR3 sequences listed, approximately 7% were seen once. This sample also belongs to another study, concerning yellow fever vaccine responses in identical twins.

Sequenced material: memory (CD45RO+) T cells sorted from blood. All receptors come from a woman aged 18-29 years in good health.

J is TRBJ1-4 and V is TRBV20-1; 7 positions match TRBD1. Germline V CDR1 and CDR2: DFQATT, SNEGSKA (reference sequence). The V segment lost 3 bases and the J segment 7 bases; nucleotides outside the gene matches: 5. This CDR3 region has 13 residues. CDR3 protein: CSARTGLGEKLFF. CDR3 in DNA: TGCAGTGCTAGGACAGGGTTAGGTGAAAAACTGTTTTTT.

This sequence joins TRBV5-1 and TRBJ1-4; D is perhaps TRBD1 (6 bases). The CDR3 is made up of 13 amino acids. The V gene lost 4 bases and the J gene lost 5 bases, with 9 bases spanning the gap. Germline assignment: CDR1 SGHRS and CDR2 YFSETQ. The CDR3 reads CASSAQGNEKLFF. As DNA, the CDR3 is TGCGCCAGCAGCGCACAGGGAAATGAAAAACTGTTTTTT. Based on the CDR3 plus reference TRBV5-1 and TRBJ1-4, the full variable domain is KAGVTQTPRYLIKTRGQQVTLSCSPISGHRSVSWYQQTPGQGLQFLFEYFSETQRNKGNFPGRFSGRQFSNSRSEMNVSTLELGDSALYLCASSAQGNEKLFFGSGTQLSVL.

The table lists this clonotype with a few counts. The chain carries TRBV7-3 and TRBJ2-1; unclear D gene. From germline, CDR1 is SGHTA and CDR2 FQGTGA. The CDR3 is made up of 19 amino acids. V was pared by 4 bases and J by 5 bases, with 27 bases between. The CDR3 protein is CASSSPLERQLPVDNEQFF. As DNA, the CDR3 is TGTGCCAGCAGCTCGCCCCTCGAGCGCCAGCTCCCAGTGGACAATGAGCAGTTCTTC.

This clonotype has a count of ten or more. This chain's CDR3 is CASSGTGKSSGNTIYF. The CDR3 DNA sequence: TGCGCCAGCAGCGGGACAGGGAAGAGCTCTGGAAACACCATATATTTT. V gene TRBV5-1 combines with J gene TRBJ1-3; 9 bases are a match to TRBD1. The V gene end was trimmed by 4 bases and the J gene end by 0 bases; junction bases not matched to a gene: 5. Germline V CDR1 and CDR2: SGHRS, YFSETQ. CDR3 length: 16 amino acids.

This clonotype was found a few times. CDR3 sequence: CSARDSASGNTIYF. The CDR3, as DNA: TGCAGTGCTAGAGACAGCGCCTCTGGAAACACCATATATTTT. The V gene is TRBV20-1, the J gene TRBJ1-3; D remains ambiguous. Between the trimmed V and J ends, which lost 0 bases and 0 bases, there was a span of 6 bases. The germline V gene encodes CDR1 DFQATT and CDR2 SNEGSKA (reference sequence). This CDR3 contains 14 residues.

This clonotype occurred a few times. The chain uses TRBV25-1 and TRBJ2-1; 7 bases line up with TRBD2. The V gene end was trimmed by 7 bases and the J gene end by 0 bases; junction bases not matched to a gene: 12. The CDR3 has 17 residues. From germline, CDR1 is MGHDK and CDR2 SYGVNS. CDR3 sequence: CASTPPSGWGSYNEQFF. The CDR3 DNA reads as TGTGCCAGCACCCCCCCTAGCGGATGGGGCTCCTACAATGAGCAGTTCTTC.

The chain has TRBV3-1 and TRBJ1-1; unclear D gene. V was pared by 1 base and J by 4 bases, with 4 bases between. The CDR3 contains 12 residues. From germline, CDR1 is LGHDT and CDR2 YNNKEL (reference sequence). The CDR3 nucleotides are TGTGCCAGCAGCCAAGCCCTCACTGAAGCTTTCTTT. Translation gives CASSQALTEAFF.

This chain links TRBV15 with TRBJ2-1; no firm D call. Per the germline V gene, CDR1 is LNHNV and CDR2 is YYDKDF (reference sequence). The CDR3 has 15 amino acids. Between the trimmed V and J ends, which lost 0 bases and 6 bases, there was a span of 12 bases. The CDR3 DNA reads TGTGCCACCAGCAGAGATCATTCTCCGATCAATGAGCAGTTCTTC. Translation: CATSRDHSPINEQFF.

V usage is TRBV5-1 and J usage is TRBJ2-2; 7 nucleotides line up with TRBD2. The CDR3 length is 15 residues. Germline CDR1 SGHRS, CDR2 YFSETQ. Trimming took 2 bases from V and 5 from J; bases not matched to a gene: 6. The CDR3 region has the DNA TGCGCCAGCAGCTTTTCGGGGGGAGAAACCGGGGAGCTGTTTTTT. Its protein is CASSFSGGETGELFF.

The J gene is TRBJ2-7, the V gene TRBV11-2, with D uncertain. CDR3 length equals 11 residues. Germline V gives CDR1 SGHAT, CDR2 FQNNGV. Trimming removed 9 bases at V and 7 bases at J, with 13 bases between. The CDR3 reads CASSVWIEQYF. The CDR3 nucleotides read TGTGCCAGTTCTGTTTGGATTGAGCAGTACTTC.

CDR3 sequence (DNA): TGCAGTGCCTTGGACATGAACTACGAGCAGTACTTC. Translated: CSALDMNYEQYF. This rearrangement joins TRBV20-1 to TRBJ2-7; D is possibly TRBD1 (5 bases). Per the germline V gene, CDR1 is DFQATT and CDR2 is SNEGSKA (reference sequence). The V end was cut by 6 bases, the J end by 3 bases, with 12 bases between. The CDR3 extends over 12 amino acids.

This clonotype was observed at least ten times. The V call is TRBV20-1, the J call TRBJ2-7; weak D call: TRBD1 (6 bases). This CDR3 is built from 14 residues. Trimming pared 1 base from V and 4 bases from J, leaving 14 bases between. Germline values: CDR1 DFQATT, CDR2 SNEGSKA (reference sequence). CDR3 residues: CSARALDRSYEQYF. CDR3 bases: TGCAGTGCTAGAGCCCTAGACAGGTCGTACGAGCAGTACTTC.

This chain links TRBV10-2 with TRBJ1-6; possibly TRBD1 for D (5 bases). Germline V gives CDR1 WSHSY, CDR2 SAAADI. V lost 4 bases and J lost 8, with 12 bases in between. The CDR3 extends over 14 amino acids. CDR3 bases: TGCGCCAGCAGTGCTGCCTCGGGGGATTCACCCCTCCACTTT. Amino acid sequence: CASSAASGDSPLHF.

At least ten counts were recorded for this clonotype. The rearrangement uses TRBV6-1 and TRBJ2-5; 9 bases agree with TRBD2. CDR1 MNHNS and CDR2 SASEGT come from the germline V gene. The CDR3 consists of 14 residues. J lost 4 bases, V lost 8 bases, and 8 bases had no gene match. CDR3 nucleotide sequence: TGTGCCAGCGGTCGCGGGAGGGCAATAGAGACCCAGTACTTC. The encoded protein is CASGRGRAIETQYF.

This chain connects TRBV13 to TRBJ2-3, with D perhaps given as TRBD1 or TRBD2 (6 bases each). V was clipped by 5 bases and J by 2 bases, with 14 bases between them. Germline V gene lookup returns CDR1 PRHDT and CDR2 FYEKMQ (reference sequence). The CDR3 has 15 amino acids. CDR3 sequence: CASSIPRGVTDTQYF. The CDR3 DNA follows: TGTGCCAGCAGCATCCCTAGGGGGGTCACAGATACGCAGTATTTT.

The chain recombines TRBV10-3 with TRBJ2-1; tentatively, D is TRBD1 or TRBD2 (5 bases each). V lost 0 bases to trimming and J lost 5 bases, with 14 bases between them. CDR1 and CDR2 (germline): ENHRY, SYGVKD. CDR3 length: 16 amino acids. The CDR3 bases are TGTGCCATCAGTGAGTCGGCAGGGACGGTGAACAATGAGCAGTTCTTC. Protein sequence: CAISESAGTVNNEQFF.

The chain joins TRBV24-1 to TRBJ1-1; tentative D call: TRBD1 (6 bases). CDR3 size: 16 residues. Trimming took off 4 bases at V and 5 bases at J, with 19 bases between the two ends. The germline V gene encodes CDR1 KGHDR and CDR2 SFDVKD. CDR3: CATSDRHGVRGTEAFF. CDR3 in DNA: TGTGCCACCAGTGACCGACATGGGGTCAGGGGAACTGAAGCTTTCTTT.

This clonotype has just a few counts. This chain joins TRBV28 and TRBJ2-5; 8 nucleotides agree with TRBD2. The CDR3 covers 15 residues. The trim removed 2 bases at V and 5 bases at J, leaving 7 bases unmatched. From germline, CDR1 is MDHEN and CDR2 SYDVKM. Here the CDR3 reads CASSLREGEVETQYF. The CDR3 coding sequence is TGTGCCAGCAGTTTACGGGAGGGGGAGGTGGAGACCCAGTACTTC.

This clonotype was recorded a few times. The chain couples TRBV24-1 to TRBJ2-3, with D possibly being TRBD2 (6 bases). CDR3 size: 14 residues. Germline V lookup: CDR1 KGHDR, CDR2 SFDVKD. V shed 9 bases and J shed 6 bases, with 18 bases lying between them. The CDR3 DNA reads as TGTGCCACCGGAACCCTGACTAGTAGGGATACGCAGTATTTT. This translates into CATGTLTSRDTQYF.

This clonotype was observed a few times. The chain recombines TRBV5-1 with TRBJ1-5; a weak D match, TRBD1 (5 bases). There are 14 residues in the CDR3. V lost 0 bases and J lost 4, with 8 bases in between. Germline V lookup: CDR1 SGHRS, CDR2 YFSETQ. CDR3 sequence reads: CASSLEAGNQPQHF. The DNA for the CDR3 is TGCGCCAGCAGCTTGGAGGCAGGGAATCAGCCCCAGCATTTT.

This clonotype was detected many times. The CDR3 loop is CASSSRTSLDEQYF. The DNA for the CDR3 is TGTGCCAGCAGCTCTAGGACTAGCTTGGACGAGCAGTACTTC. The genes are TRBV7-9 and TRBJ2-7, with 8 bases fitting TRBD2. After removal of 4 bases from V and 5 bases from J, the junction contained 7 bases not matched to a gene. The CDR3 contains 14 residues. The V gene's germline CDR1 is SEHNR and CDR2 FQNEAQ (reference sequence).

This clonotype was seen at least ten times. The chain links TRBV19 to TRBJ2-7; D is uncertain. This CDR3 contains 10 residues. V lost 3 bases, J lost 6 bases, and 3 bases lay in between. CDR1 and CDR2 from the germline V gene are LNHDA and SQIVND (reference sequence). The CDR3, as DNA: TGTGCCAGTAGTATCTGCGAGCAGTACTTC. Protein product: CASSICEQYF.

Only a few counts were recorded for this clonotype. This rearrangement joins TRBV7-3 to TRBJ2-6; no clear D gene. Trimming stripped 1 base from V and 0 bases from J, with 7 bases between. CDR1 and CDR2 from the germline V gene are SGHTA and FQGTGA. This CDR3 has 16 amino acids. The DNA for the CDR3 is TGTGCCAGCAGCTTAAGGGCGAACTCTGGGGCCAACGTCCTGACTTTC. Translation: CASSLRANSGANVLTF.

In DNA form, the CDR3 reads TGTGCCAGCAGCGGTCAGGGGGGCTACACCTTC. Its protein is CASSGQGGYTF. The chain links TRBV27 to TRBJ1-2; perhaps TRBD1 as D (6 bases). CDR1 is MNHEY and CDR2 is SMNVEV in the germline V gene (reference sequence). This CDR3 region has 11 residues. V was shortened by 6 bases and J by 8 bases, with 10 bases between the two germline ends.

This clonotype was observed at least ten times. This chain uses TRBV20-1 with TRBJ1-1; 7 bases map to TRBD1. In germline, CDR1 is DFQATT, CDR2 SNEGSKA (reference sequence). The CDR3 length is 14 residues. V was pared by 8 bases and J by 4 bases, with 13 bases of the junction left unmatched. CDR3 amino acids: CSTTNRGMGTEAFF. Written as DNA, the CDR3 is TGCAGTACCACTAACAGGGGTATGGGCACTGAAGCTTTCTTT.

This chain links TRBV6-5 with TRBJ2-2; no definite D call. V was pared by 0 bases and J by 1 base, with 6 bases between. The CDR3 consists of 15 residues. CDR1 MNHEY and CDR2 SVGAGI come from the germline V gene. CDR3 sequence reads: CASSYSLVNTGELFF. CDR3 bases: TGTGCCAGCAGTTACTCCCTAGTGAACACCGGGGAGCTGTTTTTT.

This chain joins TRBV12-3 or TRBV12-4 and TRBJ2-1; a weak D match, TRBD2 (5 bases). Trimming shortened V by 7 bases and J by 7 bases, and 11 bases separated the two germline ends. The CDR3 consists of 12 residues. This CDR3 reads CASTKLVNEQFF. The CDR3 region has the DNA TGTGCCAGCACCAAACTAGTGAATGAGCAGTTCTTC.

This chain connects TRBV3-1 to TRBJ1-3, with D unclear. CDR3 size: 14 residues. Germline CDR1 and CDR2: LGHDT and YNNKEL (reference sequence). V lost 0 bases, J lost 0 bases, and 3 bases lay in between. CDR3 loop: CASSQDASGNTIYF. In nucleotides, the CDR3 is TGTGCCAGCAGCCAAGACGCCTCTGGAAACACCATATATTTT.

This clonotype occurred a few times. The chain is built from TRBV25-1 and TRBJ2-2; D might be TRBD2 (6 bases). The CDR3 length is 16 residues. Between the trimmed V and J ends, which lost 8 bases and 4 bases, there was a span of 20 bases. The germline gives CDR1 MGHDK, CDR2 SYGVNS. In nucleotides, the CDR3 is TGTGCCAGCTTAGGGCACGCGGGAACAGCCACCGGGGAGCTGTTTTTT. It codes for CASLGHAGTATGELFF.

The chain has TRBV7-6 and TRBJ2-7; D is unclear. Trimming stripped 6 bases from V and 3 bases from J, with 9 bases between. Germline V lookup: CDR1 SGHVS, CDR2 FNYEAQ. CDR3 length equals 12 residues. CDR3 in amino acids: CASRAEFYEQYV. Written as DNA, the CDR3 is TGTGCCAGCAGGGCAGAGTTCTACGAGCAGTACGTC.

This clonotype turned up a few times. The rearrangement joins TRBV5-5 to TRBJ2-7; unclear D gene. Trimming removed 0 bases from V and 2 bases from J, with 9 bases in between. Germline values: CDR1 SGHKS, CDR2 YYEKEE (reference sequence). The CDR3 runs 14 residues. The CDR3 loop reads CASSLVDGAYEQYF. For the CDR3, the DNA is TGTGCCAGCAGCTTGGTTGACGGAGCCTACGAGCAGTACTTC.

This clonotype was counted only a few times. The rearrangement links TRBV5-6 to TRBJ2-1; D unclear. There are 16 residues in the CDR3. The V end was cut by 4 bases, the J end by 0 bases, with 14 bases between. Germline CDR1 is SGHDT and CDR2 is YYEEEE. CDR3 in DNA: TGTGCCAGCAGCCTGGCCCCAACGAACTCCTACAATGAGCAGTTCTTC. It translates to CASSLAPTNSYNEQFF.